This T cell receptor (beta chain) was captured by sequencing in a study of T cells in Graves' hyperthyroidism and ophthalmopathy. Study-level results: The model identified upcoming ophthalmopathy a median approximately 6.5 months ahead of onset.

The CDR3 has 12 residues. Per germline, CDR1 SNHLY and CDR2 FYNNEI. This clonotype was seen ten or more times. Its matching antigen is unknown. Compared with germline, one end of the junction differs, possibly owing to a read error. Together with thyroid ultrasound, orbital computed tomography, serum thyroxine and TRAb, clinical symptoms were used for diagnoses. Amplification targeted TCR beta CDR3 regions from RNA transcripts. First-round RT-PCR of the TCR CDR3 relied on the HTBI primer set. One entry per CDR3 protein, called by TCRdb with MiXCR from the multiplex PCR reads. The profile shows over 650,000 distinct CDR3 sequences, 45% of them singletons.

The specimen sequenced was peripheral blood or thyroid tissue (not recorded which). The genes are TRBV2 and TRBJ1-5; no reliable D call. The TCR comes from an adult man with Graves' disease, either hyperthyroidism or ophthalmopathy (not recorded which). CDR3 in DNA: TGTGCCACCAGTGTAAGTGGTTCGTCCCAGCATTTT. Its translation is CATSVSGSSQHF.